This T cell receptor (beta chain) was obtained from a study of blood T cell repertoires in COVID-19. About the study: Italy, Spain and the United States were the sources of the convalescent and acute COVID-19 samples.

The protocol was immunoSEQ multiplex PCR, while the TCRdb copy is restricted to in-frame clones and leaves out a portion. The repertoire has about half a million clones, 80% to 90% of them found once; the top ten carry roughly 0.84%. Seattle patient enrollment occurred during active infection, with longitudinal follow-up thereafter. Sequencing was performed on peripheral blood. This TCR was sampled from a man younger than 30 with COVID-19, enrolled during active disease.

CDR3 sequence (DNA): TGTGCCACGAGGGGGCCCGATGAGCAGTTCTTC. Translation gives CATRGPDEQFF. This chain links TRBV24-1 with TRBJ2-1; 7 nucleotides agree with TRBD1. The V gene's germline CDR1 is KGHDR and CDR2 SFDVKD. The CDR3 spans 11 residues. After removal of 10 bases from V and 8 bases from J, the junction contained 4 bases not matched to a gene.